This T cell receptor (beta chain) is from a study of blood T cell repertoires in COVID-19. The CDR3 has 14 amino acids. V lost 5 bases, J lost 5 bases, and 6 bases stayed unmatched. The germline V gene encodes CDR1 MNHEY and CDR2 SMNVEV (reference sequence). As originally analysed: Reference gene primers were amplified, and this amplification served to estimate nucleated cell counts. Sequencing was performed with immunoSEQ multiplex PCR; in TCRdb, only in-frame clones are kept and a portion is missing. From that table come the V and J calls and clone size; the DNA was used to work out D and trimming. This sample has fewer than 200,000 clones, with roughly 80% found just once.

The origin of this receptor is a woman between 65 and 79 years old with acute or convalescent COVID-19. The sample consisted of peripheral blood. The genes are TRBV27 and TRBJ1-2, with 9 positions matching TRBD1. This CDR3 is CASSRTGDSYGYTF. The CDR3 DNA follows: TGTGCCAGCAGTAGGACAGGGGACAGTTATGGCTACACCTTC.